This T cell receptor beta chain was documented in a study of a mutant IDH1 vaccine in newly diagnosed glioma (dated by TCRdb to about 2021). In terms of the full investigation: The approximately 32 treated patients were approximately 62% male and roughly 40% female, with a mean age of approximately 40 years. Peripheral blood was drawn at six visits: V03 (baseline), V05, V07, V10, V12 and V13. For exploratory analyses, longitudinal TCRB deep sequencing was carried out in approximately 25 treated patients wherever samples were available. Before enrollment, most patients had been given radiochemotherapy with temozolomide as standard therapy, while the rest had received either radiotherapy alone or temozolomide alone. Study-level results and caveats: Pseudoprogression appeared unrelated to alterations in the top peripheral T cell clonotypes detected by TCRB sequencing. It was noted by the authors that analyses of patient blood samples could not be reproduced owing to sample limitations. PBMC samples for TCRB deep sequencing were selected based on availability. Immune responses induced by the vaccine were seen in around 94% of patients across multiple MHC alleles.

The time point label corresponds to: baseline, week 1 (first vaccination visit). The treatment or condition label for this specimen denotes: pre-vaccination baseline after standard-of-care therapy. All donors had newly diagnosed IDH1-mutant astrocytomas of WHO grade 3 or 4 that showed loss of nuclear ATRX. The samples were drawn from NOA16, a multicentre, single-arm, open-label phase I trial in Germany that tested a mutant IDH1 peptide vaccine in humans for the first time. Visit V03 blood draws served as the baseline sample for immunogenicity testing. Genomic DNA for TCRB sequencing was extracted from EDTA blood using the DNeasy Blood and Tissue Kit. Library preparation was by the immunoSEQ multiplex PCR assay. The hsTCRB Kit was used according to the manufacturer's protocol to amplify rearranged TCR beta chain sequences. Sequencing of TCRB libraries was carried out on an Illumina MiSeq. In the original analysis: Demultiplexing, trimming and gene mapping were performed with the kit vendor's proprietary platform. Not all clones reach the TCRdb copy of this immuneACCESS table, which keeps in-frame sequences only. Checked studies attribute under half of the gap to unresolved V genes and leave the rest unexplained. V and J calls and clone size are as listed in that table; D and trimming were resolved from the DNA. The sample table contains about 27,000 clones; only one count was recorded for roughly 93% of them. The ten largest clones take up about 1.2% of the sample.

The germline V gene supplies CDR1 SGDLS and CDR2 YYNGEE. The CDR3 holds 14 amino acids from the cysteine to the phenylalanine. This entry keeps only the CDR3 DNA: 42 bases, framed from base 1. The V end gives up 5 bases and the J end 7 bases, leaving 8 bases in the junction not matched to a gene. As for this clone: This receptor's antigen is unknown. No per-base quality is available; no much larger clone lies one base away.

Sequencing was performed on PBMCs, taken from a glioma patient treated with radiotherapy, temozolomide or both. The origin of this receptor is a man aged 35 to 55 with glioma. The V gene is TRBV9 and the J gene is TRBJ2-1; TRBD1 matches 8 bases in the middle. Here is the DNA: TGTGCCAGCAGTGACAGGGGCCTAGGGAATGAGCAGTTCTTC. Translated, this is CASSDRGLGNEQFF.